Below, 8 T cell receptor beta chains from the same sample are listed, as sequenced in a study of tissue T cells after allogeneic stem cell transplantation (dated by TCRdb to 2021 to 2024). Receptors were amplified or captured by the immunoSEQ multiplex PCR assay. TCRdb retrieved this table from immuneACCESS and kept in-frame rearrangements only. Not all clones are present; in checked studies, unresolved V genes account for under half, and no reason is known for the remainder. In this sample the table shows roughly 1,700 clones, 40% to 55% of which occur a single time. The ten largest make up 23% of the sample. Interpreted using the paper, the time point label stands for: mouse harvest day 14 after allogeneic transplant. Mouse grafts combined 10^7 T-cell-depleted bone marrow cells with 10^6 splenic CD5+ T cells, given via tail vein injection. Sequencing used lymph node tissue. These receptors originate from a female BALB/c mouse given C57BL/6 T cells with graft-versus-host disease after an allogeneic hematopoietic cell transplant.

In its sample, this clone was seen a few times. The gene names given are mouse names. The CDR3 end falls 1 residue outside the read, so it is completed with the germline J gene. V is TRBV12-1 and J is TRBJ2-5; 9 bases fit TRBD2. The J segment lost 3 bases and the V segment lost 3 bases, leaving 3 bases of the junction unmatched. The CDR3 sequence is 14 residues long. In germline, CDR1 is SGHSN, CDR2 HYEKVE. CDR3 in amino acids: CASSSDWGQDTQYF. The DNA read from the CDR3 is TGTGCCAGCTCTTCCGACTGGGGGCAAGACACCCAGTAC.

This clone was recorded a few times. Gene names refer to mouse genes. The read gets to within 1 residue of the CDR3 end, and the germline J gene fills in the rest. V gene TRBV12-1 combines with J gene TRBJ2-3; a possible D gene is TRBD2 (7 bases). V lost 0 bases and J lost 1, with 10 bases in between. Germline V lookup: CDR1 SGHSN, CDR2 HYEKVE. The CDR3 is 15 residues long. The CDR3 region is CASSLVGGGAETLYF. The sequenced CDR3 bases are TGTGCCAGCTCTCTCGTGGGGGGCGGTGCAGAAACGCTGTAT.

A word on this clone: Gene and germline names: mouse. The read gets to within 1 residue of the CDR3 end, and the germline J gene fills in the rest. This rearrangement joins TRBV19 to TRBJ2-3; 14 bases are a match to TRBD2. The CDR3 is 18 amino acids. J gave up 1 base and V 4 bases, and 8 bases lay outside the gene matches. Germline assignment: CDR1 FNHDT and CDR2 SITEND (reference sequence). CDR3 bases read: TGTGCCAGCAGTCCGCGGGACTGGGGGGGCGCGGGTGCAGAAACGCTGTAT. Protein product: CASSPRDWGGAGAETLY. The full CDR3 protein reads CASSPRDWGGAGAETLYF.

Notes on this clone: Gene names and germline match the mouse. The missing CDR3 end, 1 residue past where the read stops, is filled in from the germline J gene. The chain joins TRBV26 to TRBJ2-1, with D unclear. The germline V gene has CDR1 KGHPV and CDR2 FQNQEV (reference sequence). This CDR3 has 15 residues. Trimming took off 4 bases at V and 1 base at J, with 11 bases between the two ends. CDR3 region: CASSPTGWNYAEQFF. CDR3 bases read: TGTGCCAGCAGTCCCACGGGGTGGAACTATGCTGAGCAGTTC.

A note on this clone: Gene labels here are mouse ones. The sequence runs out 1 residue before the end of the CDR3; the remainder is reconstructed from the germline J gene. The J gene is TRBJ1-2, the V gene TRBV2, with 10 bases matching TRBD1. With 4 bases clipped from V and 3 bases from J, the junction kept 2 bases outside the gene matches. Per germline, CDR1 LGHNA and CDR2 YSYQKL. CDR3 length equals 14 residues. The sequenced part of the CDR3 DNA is TGTGCCAGCAGCCCGGGACAGGGGCACTCCGACTACACC. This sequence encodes CASSPGQGHSDYT. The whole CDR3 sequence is CASSPGQGHSDYTF.

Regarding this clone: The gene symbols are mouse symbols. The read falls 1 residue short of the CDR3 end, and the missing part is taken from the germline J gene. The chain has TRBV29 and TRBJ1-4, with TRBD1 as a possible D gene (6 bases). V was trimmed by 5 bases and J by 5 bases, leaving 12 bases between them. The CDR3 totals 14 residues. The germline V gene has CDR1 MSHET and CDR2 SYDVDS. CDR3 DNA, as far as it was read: TGTGCTAGCAGTCCCCGGGGACAAAACGAAAGATTATTT. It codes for CASSPRGQNERLF. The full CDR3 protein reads CASSPRGQNERLFF.

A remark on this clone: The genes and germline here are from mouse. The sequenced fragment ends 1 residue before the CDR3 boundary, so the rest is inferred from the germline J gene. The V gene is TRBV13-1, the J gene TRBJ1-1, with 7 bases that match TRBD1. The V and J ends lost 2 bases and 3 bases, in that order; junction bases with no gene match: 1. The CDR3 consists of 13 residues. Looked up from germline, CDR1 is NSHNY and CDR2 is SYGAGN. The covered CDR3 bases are TGTGCCAGCAGTGACAGGGGGTACACAGAAGTCTTC. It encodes CASSDRGYTEVF. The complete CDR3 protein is CASSDRGYTEVFF.

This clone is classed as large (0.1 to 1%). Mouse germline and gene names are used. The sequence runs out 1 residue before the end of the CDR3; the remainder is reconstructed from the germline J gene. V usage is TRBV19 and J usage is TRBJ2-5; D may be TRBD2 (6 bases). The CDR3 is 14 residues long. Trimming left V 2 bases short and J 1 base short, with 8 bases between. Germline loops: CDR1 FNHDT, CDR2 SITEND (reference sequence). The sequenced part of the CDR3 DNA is TGTGCCAGCAGTATCTGGGGCTACCAAGACACCCAGTAC. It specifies CASSIWGYQDTQY. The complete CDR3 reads CASSIWGYQDTQYF.